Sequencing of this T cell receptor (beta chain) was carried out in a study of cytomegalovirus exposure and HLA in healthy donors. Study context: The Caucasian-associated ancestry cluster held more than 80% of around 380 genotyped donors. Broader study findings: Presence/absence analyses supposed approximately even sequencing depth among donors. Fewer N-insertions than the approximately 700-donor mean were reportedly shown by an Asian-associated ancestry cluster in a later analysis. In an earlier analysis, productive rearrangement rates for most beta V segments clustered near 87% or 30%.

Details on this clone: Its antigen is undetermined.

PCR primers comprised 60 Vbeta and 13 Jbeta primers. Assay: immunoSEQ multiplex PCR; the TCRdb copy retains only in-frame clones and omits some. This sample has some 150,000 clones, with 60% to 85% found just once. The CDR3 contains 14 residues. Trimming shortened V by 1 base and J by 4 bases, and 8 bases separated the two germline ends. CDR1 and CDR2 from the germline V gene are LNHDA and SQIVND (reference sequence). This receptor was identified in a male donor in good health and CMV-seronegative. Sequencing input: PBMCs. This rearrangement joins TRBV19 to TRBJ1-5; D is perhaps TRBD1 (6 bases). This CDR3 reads CASSIVTGNQPQHF. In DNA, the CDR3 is TGTGCCAGTAGTATAGTAACAGGGAATCAGCCCCAGCATTTT.